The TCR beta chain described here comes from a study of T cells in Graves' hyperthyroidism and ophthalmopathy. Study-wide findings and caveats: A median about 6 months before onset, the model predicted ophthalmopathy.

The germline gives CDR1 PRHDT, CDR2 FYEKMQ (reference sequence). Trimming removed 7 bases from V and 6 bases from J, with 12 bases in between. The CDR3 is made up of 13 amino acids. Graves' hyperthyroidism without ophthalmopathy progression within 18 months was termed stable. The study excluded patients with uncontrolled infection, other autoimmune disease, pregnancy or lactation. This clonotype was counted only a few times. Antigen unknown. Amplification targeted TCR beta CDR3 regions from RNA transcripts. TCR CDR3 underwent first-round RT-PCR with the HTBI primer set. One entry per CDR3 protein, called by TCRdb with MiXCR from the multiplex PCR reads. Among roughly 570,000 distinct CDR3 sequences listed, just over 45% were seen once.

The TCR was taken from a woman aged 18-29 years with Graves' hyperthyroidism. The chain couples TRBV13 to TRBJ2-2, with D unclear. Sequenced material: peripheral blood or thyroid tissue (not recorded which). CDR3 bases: TGTGCCAGCATTGGACCAATACCCGGGGAGCTGTTTTTT. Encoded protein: CASIGPIPGELFF.